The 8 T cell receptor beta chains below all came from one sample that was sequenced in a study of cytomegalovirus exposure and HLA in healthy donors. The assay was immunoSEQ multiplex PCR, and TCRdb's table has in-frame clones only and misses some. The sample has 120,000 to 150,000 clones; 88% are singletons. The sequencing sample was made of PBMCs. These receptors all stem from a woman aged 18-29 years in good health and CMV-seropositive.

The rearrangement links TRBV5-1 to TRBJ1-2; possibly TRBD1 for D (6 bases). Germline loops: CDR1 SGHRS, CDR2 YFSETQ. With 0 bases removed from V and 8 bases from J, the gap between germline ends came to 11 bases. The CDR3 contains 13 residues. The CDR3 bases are TGCGCCAGCAGCTTGGAGGCAGGGGTCGGCTACACCTTC. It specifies CASSLEAGVGYTF. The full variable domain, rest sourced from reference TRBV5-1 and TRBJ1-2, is KAGVTQTPRYLIKTRGQQVTLSCSPISGHRSVSWYQQTPGQGLQFLFEYFSETQRNKGNFPGRFSGRQFSNSRSEMNVSTLELGDSALYLCASSLEAGVGYTFGSGTRLTVV.

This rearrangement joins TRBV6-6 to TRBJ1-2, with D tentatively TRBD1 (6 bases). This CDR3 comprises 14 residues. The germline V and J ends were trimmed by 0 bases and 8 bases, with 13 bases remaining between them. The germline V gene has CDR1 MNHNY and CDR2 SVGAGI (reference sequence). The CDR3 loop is CASSYSGGTRGYTF. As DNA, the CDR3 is TGTGCCAGCAGTTACTCAGGGGGGACTAGGGGCTACACCTTC.

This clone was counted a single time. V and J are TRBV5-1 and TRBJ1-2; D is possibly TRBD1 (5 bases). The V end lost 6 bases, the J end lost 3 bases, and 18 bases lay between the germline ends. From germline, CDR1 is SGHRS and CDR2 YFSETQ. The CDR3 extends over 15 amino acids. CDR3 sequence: CASTIGTGGYYGYTF. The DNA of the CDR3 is TGCGCCAGCACAATCGGGACGGGGGGATACTATGGCTACACCTTC.

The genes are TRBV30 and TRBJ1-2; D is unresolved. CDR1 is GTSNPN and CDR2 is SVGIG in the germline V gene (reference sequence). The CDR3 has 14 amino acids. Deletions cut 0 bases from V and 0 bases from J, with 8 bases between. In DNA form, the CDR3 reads TGTGCCTGGAGTGTACTTCTCCCTAACTATGGCTACACCTTC. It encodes CAWSVLLPNYGYTF.

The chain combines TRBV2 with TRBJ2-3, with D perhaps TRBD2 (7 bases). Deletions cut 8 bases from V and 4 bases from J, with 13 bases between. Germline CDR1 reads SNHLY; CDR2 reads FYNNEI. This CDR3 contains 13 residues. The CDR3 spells CASEGGQSDTQYF. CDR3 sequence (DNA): TGTGCCAGCGAGGGGGGGCAGTCAGATACGCAGTATTTT.

The CDR3 here is CASSLAGGGTGELFF. DNA for the CDR3: TGTGCCAGCAGCTTGGCAGGGGGCGGCACCGGGGAGCTGTTTTTT. The V and J genes are TRBV7-2 and TRBJ2-2; 8 nucleotides align to TRBD1. V lost 3 bases, J lost 4 bases, and 4 bases stayed unmatched. CDR3 length equals 15 residues. Germline CDR1 and CDR2: SGHTA and FQGNSA. Based on the CDR3 plus reference TRBV7-2 and TRBJ2-2, the full variable domain is GAGVSQSPSNKVTEKGKDVELRCDPISGHTALYWYRQSLGQGLEFLIYFQGNSAPDKSGLPSDRFSAERTGGSVSTLTIQRTQQEDSAVYLCASSLAGGGTGELFFGEGSRLTVL.

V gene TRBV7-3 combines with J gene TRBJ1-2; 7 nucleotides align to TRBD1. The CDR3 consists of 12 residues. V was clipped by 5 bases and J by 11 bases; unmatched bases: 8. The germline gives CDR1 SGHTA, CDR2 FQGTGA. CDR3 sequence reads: CASSEGGREYTF. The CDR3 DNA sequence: TGTGCCAGCAGCGAAGGGGGCAGGGAATACACCTTC.

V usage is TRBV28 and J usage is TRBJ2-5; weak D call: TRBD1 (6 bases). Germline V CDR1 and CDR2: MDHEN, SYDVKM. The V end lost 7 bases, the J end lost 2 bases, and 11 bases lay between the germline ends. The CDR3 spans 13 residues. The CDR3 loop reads CASTPGQQETQYF. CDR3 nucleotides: TGTGCCAGCACCCCCGGACAGCAAGAGACCCAGTACTTC.